This T cell receptor beta chain emerged from a study of human T cells and chemical hapten exposure. Time point of the sample: patch test 3, about 24 weeks after DPC sensitization. Documented treatment: therapeutic diphenylcyclopropenone sensitization with weekly scalp DPC. Unfractionated whole blood was the source of the extracted total RNA. Each patch-test visit's blood sample preceded patch application. People who gave samples had alopecia, were 18 to 70 years old, and were suitable for DPC. Under the authors' procedure: Counts of TCRs in each sample centred on a median of roughly 89,000 and extended from around 24,000 to 710,000. TCRdb itself ran the RACE reads through MiXCR, one entry per CDR3 protein. The V and J calls shown here were made by TCRdb, not taken from the authors' results. The sample records some 39,000 distinct CDR3 sequences, more than 8% being singletons. This clonotype has a handful of counts.

Trimming took off 6 bases at V and 1 base at J, with 10 bases between the two ends. This CDR3 spans 14 amino acids. Germline V gives CDR1 SQVTM, CDR2 ANQGSEA. The chain recombines TRBV29-1 with TRBJ2-6; no clear D gene. This receptor was obtained from a man aged 45 to 65 with alopecia areata. Some clones in this sample may be carry-over from other donors' samples. Sequenced material: whole blood, taken in connection with sensitization to the hapten diphenylcyclopropenone (DPC). The CDR3 sequence is CSVGTVSGANVLTF. CDR3 in DNA: TGCAGCGTAGGTACAGTTTCTGGGGCCAACGTCCTGACTTTC.